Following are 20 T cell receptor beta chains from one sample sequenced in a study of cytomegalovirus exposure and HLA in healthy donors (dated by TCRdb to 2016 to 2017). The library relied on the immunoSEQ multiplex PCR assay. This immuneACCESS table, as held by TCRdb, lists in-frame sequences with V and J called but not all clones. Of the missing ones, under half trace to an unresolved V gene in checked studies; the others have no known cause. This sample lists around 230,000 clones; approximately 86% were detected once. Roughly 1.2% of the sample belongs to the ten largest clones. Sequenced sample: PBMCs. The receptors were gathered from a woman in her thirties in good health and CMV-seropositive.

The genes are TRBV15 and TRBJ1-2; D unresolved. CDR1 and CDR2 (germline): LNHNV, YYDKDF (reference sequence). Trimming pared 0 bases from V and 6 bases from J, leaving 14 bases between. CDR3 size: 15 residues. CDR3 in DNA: TGTGCCACCAGCAGAGAAGAGGGCGGTTTGGATGGCTACACCTTC. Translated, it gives CATSREEGGLDGYTF.

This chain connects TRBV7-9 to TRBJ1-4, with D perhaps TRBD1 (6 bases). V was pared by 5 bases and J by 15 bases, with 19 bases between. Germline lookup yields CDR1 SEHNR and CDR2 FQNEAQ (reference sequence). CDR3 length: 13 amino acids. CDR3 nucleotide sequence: TGTGCCAGCAGCCCGGGACAAGGGGCGCAGGTGTTTTTT. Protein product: CASSPGQGAQVFF.

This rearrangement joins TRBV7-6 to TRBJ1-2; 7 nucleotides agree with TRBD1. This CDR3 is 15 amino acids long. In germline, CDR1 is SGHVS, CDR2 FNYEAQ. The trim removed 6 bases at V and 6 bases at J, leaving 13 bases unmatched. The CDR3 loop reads CASSLLPGQRDGYTF. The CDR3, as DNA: TGTGCCAGCAGTCTGTTGCCGGGACAGAGGGATGGCTACACCTTC.

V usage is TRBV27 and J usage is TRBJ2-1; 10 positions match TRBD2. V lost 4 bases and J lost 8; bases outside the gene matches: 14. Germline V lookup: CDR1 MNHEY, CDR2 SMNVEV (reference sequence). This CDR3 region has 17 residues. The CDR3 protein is CASSSLGLALNGDEQFF. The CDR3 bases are TGTGCCAGCAGTTCCCTGGGACTAGCGCTAAATGGGGATGAGCAGTTCTTC.

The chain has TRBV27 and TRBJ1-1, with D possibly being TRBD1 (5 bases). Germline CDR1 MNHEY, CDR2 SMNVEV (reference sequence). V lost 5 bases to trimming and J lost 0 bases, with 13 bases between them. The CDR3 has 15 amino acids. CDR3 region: CASSPSGGMNTEAFF. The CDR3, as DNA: TGTGCCAGCAGTCCGTCGGGGGGGATGAACACTGAAGCTTTCTTT.

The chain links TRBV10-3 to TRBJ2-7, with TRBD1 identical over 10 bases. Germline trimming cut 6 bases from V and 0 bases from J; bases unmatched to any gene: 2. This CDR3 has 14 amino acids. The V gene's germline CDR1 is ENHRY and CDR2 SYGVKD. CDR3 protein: CAIRGTGVSYEQYF. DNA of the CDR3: TGTGCCATCAGGGGGACAGGGGTCTCCTACGAGCAGTACTTC.

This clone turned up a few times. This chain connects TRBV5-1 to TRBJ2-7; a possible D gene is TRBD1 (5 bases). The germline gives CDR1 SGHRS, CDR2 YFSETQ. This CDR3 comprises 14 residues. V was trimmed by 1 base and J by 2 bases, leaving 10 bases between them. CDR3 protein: CASSLLQGAYEQYF. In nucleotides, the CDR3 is TGCGCCAGCAGCTTGCTTCAGGGTGCCTACGAGCAGTACTTC.

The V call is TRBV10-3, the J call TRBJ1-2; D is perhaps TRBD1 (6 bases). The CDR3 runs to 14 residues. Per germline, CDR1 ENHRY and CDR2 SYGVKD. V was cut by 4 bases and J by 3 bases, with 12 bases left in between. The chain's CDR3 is CAISARQADYGYTF. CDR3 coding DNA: TGTGCCATCAGTGCCCGACAGGCCGACTATGGCTACACCTTC.

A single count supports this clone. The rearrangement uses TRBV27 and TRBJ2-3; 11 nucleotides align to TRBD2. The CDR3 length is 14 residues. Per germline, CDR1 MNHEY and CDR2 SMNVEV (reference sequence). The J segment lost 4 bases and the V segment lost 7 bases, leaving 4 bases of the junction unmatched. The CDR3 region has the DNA TGTGCCAGCAAGACGGGACTAGCGGCAGATACGCAGTATTTT. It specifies CASKTGLAADTQYF.

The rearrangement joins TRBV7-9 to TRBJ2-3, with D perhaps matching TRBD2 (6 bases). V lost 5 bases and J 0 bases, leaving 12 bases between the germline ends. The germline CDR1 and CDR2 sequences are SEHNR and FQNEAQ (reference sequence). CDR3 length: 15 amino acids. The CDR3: CASSQSGSSTDTQYF. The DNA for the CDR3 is TGTGCCAGCAGCCAGAGCGGGTCTAGCACAGATACGCAGTATTTT. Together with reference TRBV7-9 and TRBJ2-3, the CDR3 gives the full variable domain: DTGVSQNPRHKITKRGQNVTFRCDPISEHNRLYWYRQTLGQGPEFLTYFQNEAQLEKSRLLSDRFSAERPKGSFSTLEIQRTEQGDSAMYLCASSQSGSSTDTQYFGPGTRLTVL.

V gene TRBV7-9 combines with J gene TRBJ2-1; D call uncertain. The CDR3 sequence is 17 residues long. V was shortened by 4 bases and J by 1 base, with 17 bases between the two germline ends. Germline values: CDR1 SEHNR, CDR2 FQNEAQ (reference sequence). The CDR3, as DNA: TGTGCCAGCAGCTCGCGTAATAAGGCTAGGTCCTACAATGAGCAGTTCTTC. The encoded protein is CASSSRNKARSYNEQFF.

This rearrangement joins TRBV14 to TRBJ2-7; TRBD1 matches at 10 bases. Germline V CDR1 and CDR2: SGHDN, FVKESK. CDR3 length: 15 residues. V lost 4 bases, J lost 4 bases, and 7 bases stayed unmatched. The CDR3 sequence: CASSLWTGGRYEQYF. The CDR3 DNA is TGTGCCAGCAGCCTATGGACAGGGGGTCGGTACGAGCAGTACTTC.

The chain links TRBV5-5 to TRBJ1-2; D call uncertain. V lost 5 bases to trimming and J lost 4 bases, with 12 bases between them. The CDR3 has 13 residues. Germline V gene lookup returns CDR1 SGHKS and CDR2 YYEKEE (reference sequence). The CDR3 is CASSQIGVYGYTF. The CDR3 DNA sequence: TGTGCCAGCAGTCAAATCGGGGTCTATGGCTACACCTTC.

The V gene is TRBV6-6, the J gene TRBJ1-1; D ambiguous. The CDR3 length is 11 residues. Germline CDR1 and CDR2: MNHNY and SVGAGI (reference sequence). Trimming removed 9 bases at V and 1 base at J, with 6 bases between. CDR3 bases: TGTGCCAGTCGGGGGAACACTGAAGCTTTCTTT. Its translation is CASRGNTEAFF.

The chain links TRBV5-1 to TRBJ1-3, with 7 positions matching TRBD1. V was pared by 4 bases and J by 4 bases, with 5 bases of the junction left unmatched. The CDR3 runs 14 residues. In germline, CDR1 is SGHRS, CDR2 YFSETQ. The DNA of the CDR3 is TGCGCCAGCAGCCCCCTGGACAGGGGAAACACCATATATTTT. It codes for CASSPLDRGNTIYF.

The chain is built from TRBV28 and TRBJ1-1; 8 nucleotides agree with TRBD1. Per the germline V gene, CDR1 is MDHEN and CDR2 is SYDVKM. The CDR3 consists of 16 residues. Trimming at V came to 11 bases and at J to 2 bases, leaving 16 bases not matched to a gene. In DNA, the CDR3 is TGTGCCGGGCGAGGACAGGGTCTCGGCATAAACACTGAAGCTTTCTTT. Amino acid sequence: CAGRGQGLGINTEAFF.

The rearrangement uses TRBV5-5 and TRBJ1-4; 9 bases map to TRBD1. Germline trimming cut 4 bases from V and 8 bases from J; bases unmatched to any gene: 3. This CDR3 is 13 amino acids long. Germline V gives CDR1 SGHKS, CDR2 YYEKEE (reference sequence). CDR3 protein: CASSETGGEKLFF. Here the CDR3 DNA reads TGTGCCAGCAGCGAGACAGGGGGGGAAAAACTGTTTTTT.

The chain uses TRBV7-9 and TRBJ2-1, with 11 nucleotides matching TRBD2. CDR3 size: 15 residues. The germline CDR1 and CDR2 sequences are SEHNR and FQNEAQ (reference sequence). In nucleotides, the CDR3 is TGTGCAGTCCTAGCGGGAGGTGGCTCCTACAATGAGCAGTTCTTC. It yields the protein CAVLAGGGSYNEQFF.

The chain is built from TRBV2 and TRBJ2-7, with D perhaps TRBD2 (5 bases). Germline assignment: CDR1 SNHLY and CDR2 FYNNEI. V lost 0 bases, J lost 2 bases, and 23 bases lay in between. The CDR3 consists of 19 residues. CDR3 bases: TGTGCCAGCAGTGAAGCGCTTTCCTTCGTCGGGCGGAGGACCTACGAGCAGTACTTC. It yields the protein CASSEALSFVGRRTYEQYF.

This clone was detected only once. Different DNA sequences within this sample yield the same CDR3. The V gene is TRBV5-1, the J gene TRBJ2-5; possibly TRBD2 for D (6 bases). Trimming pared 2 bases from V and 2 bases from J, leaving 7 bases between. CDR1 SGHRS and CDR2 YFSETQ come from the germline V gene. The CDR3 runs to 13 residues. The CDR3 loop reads CASSFGGQETQYF. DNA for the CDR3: TGCGCCAGCAGCTTTGGGGGGCAAGAGACCCAGTACTTC.